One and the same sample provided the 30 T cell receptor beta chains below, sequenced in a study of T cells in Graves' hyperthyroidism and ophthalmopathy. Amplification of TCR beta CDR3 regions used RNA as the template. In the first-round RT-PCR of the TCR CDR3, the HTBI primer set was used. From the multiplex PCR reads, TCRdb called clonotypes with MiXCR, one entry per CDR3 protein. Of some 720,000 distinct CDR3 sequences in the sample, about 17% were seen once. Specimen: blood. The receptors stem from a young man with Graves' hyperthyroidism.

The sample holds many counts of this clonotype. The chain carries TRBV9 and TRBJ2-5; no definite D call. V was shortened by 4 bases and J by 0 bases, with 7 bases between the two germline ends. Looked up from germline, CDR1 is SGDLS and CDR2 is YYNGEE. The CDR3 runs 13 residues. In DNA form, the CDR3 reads TGTGCCAGCAGCAGGGCTAACCAAGAGACCCAGTACTTC. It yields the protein CASSRANQETQYF.

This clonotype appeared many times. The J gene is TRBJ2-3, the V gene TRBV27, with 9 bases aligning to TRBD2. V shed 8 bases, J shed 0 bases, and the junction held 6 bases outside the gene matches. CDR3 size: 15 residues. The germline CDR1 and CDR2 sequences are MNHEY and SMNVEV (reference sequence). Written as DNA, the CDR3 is TGTGCCAGCCGTTCTAGCGGGGCTAGCACAGATACGCAGTATTTT. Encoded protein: CASRSSGASTDTQYF.

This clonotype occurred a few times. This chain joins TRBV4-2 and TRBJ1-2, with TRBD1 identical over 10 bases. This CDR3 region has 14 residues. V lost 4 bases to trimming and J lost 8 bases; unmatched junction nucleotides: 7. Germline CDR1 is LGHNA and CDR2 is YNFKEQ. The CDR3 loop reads CASSPTGGAKGYTF. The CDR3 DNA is TGTGCCAGCAGCCCGACAGGGGGCGCTAAGGGCTACACCTTC.

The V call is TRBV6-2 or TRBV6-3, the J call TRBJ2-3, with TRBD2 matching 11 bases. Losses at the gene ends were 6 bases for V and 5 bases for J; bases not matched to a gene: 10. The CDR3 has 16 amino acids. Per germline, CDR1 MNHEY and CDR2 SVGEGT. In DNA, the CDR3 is TGTGCCAGCAGCCCCGTCCTAGCGGGAGGAGGAGATACGCAGTATTTT. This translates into CASSPVLAGGGDTQYF.

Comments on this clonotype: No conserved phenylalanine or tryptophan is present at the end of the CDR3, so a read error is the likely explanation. The CDR3 nucleotides read TGTGCCAGCAGCTTCCCCATGGGGGAGGCCGAGTACAATGAGCAGTTCCTC. The encoded protein is CASSFPMGEAEYNEQFL. The chain uses TRBV11-2 and TRBJ2-1; TRBD2 might be the D (6 bases). Trimming pared 3 bases from V and 4 bases from J, leaving 19 bases between. Per the germline V gene, CDR1 is SGHAT and CDR2 is FQNNGV. CDR3 length: 17 amino acids.

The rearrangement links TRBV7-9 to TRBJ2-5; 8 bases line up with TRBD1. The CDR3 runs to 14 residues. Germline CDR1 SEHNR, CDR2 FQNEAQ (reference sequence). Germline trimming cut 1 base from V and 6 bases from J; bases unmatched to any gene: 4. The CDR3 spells CASSLGTGFQTQYF. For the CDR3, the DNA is TGTGCCAGCAGCTTAGGGACAGGGTTTCAGACCCAGTACTTC.

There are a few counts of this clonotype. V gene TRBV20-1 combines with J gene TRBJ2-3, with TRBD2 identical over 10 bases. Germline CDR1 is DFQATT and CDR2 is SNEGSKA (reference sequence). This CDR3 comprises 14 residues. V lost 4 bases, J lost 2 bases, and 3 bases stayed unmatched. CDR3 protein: CSATGLAVTDTQYF. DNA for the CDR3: TGCAGTGCTACTGGACTAGCGGTCACAGATACGCAGTATTTT.

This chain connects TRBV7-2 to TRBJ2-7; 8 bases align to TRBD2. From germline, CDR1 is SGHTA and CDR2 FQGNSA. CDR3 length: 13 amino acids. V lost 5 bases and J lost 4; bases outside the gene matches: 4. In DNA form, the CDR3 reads TGTGCCAGCAGCATCCAGCGGGAGTACGAGCAGTACTTC. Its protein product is CASSIQREYEQYF.

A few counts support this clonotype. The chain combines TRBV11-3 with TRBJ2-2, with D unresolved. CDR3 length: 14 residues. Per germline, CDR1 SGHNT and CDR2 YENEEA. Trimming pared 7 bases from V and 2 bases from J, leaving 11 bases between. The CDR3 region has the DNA TGTGCCAGCAAGGAGAAGATAAACACCGGGGAGCTGTTTTTT. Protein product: CASKEKINTGELFF.

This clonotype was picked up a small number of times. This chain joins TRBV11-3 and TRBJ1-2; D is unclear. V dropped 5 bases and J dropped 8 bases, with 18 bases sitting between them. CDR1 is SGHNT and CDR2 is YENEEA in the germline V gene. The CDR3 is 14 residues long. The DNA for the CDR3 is TGTGCCAGCAGCCTTCCCCAGAGGGAAACGGGCTACACCTTC. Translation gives CASSLPQRETGYTF.

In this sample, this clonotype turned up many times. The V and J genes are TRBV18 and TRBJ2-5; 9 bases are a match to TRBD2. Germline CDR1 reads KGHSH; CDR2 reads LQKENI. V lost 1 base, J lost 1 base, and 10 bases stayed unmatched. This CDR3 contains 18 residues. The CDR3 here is CASSPRLAEHRVQETQYF. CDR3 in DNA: TGTGCCAGCTCACCACGACTAGCGGAGCATAGGGTCCAAGAGACCCAGTACTTC.

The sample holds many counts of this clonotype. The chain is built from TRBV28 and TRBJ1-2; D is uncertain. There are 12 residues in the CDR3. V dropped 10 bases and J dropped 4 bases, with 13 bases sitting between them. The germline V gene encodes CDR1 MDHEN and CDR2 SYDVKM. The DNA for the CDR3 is TGTGCCACCTTCCGCCTCAGCTATGGCTACACCTTC. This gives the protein CATFRLSYGYTF.

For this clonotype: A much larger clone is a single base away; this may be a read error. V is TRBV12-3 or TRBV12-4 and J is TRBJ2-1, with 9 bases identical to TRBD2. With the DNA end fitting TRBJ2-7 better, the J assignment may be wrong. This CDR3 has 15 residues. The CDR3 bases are TGTGCCAGCAGCTCGGGGGCGGGGGGGTACAATGAGCAGTACTTC. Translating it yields CASSSGAGGYNEQYF.

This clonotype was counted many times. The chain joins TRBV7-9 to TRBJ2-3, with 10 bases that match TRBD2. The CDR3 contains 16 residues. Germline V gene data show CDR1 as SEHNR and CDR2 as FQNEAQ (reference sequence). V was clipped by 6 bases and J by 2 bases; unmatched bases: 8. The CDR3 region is CASRPSGLAVTDTQYF. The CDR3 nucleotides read TGTGCCAGCAGACCTTCCGGACTAGCGGTCACAGATACGCAGTATTTT.

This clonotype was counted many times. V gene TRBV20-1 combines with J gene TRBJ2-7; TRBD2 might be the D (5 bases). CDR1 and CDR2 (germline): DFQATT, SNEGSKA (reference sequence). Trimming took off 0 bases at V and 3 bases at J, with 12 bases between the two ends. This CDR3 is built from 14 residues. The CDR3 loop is CSARDQDFSYEQYF. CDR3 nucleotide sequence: TGCAGTGCTAGAGATCAGGACTTTAGCTACGAGCAGTACTTC.

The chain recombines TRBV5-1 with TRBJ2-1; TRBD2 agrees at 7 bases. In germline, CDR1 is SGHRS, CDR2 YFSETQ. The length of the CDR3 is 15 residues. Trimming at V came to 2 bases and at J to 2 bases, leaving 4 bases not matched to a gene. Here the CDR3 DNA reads TGCGCCAGCAGCTTCGCGGGAGACCCCTACAATGAGCAGTTCTTC. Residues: CASSFAGDPYNEQFF.

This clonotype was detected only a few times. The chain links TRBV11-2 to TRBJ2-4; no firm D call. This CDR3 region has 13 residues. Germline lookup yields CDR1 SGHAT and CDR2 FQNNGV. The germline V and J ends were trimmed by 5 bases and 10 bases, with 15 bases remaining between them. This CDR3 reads CASSPTLTWIQYF. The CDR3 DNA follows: TGTGCCAGCAGCCCAACTTTAACGTGGATTCAGTACTTC.

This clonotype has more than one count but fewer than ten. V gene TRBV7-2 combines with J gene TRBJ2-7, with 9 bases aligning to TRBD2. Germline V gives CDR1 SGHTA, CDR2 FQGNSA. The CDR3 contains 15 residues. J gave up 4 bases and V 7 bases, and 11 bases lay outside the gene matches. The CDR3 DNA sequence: TGTGCCAGCACCTTCGGGGTAGCGGGGGCTTACGAGCAGTACTTC. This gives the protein CASTFGVAGAYEQYF.

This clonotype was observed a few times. As DNA, the CDR3 is TGTGCCAGCAGCTTTATGGAGAGAACGCAGTATTTT. Translating it yields CASSFMERTQYF. This chain uses TRBV5-4 with TRBJ2-3; D is undetermined. Germline V lookup: CDR1 SGHNT, CDR2 YYREEE (reference sequence). CDR3 length equals 12 residues. The ends were cut back, 2 bases at V and 9 bases at J, with 10 bases in the middle.

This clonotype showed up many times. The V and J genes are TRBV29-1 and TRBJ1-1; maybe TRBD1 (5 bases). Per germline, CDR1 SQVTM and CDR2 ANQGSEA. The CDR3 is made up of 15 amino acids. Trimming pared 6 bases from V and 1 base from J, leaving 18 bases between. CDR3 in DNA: TGCAGCGTGGCGACGGGACGGAACACGAACACTGAAGCTTTCTTT. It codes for CSVATGRNTNTEAFF.

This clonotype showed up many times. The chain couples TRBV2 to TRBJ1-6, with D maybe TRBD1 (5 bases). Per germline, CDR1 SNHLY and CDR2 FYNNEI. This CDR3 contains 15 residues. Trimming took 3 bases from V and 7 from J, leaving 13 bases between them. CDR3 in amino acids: CASSDRQGLNSPLHF. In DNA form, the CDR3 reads TGTGCCAGCAGTGATCGGCAGGGCCTGAATTCACCCCTCCACTTT.

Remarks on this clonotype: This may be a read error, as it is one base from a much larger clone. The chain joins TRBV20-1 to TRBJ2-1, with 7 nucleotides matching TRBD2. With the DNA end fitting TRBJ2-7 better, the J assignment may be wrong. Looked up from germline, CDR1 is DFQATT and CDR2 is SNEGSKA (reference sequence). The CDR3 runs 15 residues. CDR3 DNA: TGCAGTGCTATTCATGGTCTAGCGGCCTACAATGAGCAGTACTTC. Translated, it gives CSAIHGLAAYNEQYF.

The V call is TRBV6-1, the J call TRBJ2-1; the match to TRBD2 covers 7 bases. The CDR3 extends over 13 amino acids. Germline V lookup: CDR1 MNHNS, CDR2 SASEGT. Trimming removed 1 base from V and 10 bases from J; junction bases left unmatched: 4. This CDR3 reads CASSEVLAVEQFF. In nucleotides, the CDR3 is TGTGCCAGCAGTGAAGTCCTAGCGGTAGAGCAGTTCTTC.

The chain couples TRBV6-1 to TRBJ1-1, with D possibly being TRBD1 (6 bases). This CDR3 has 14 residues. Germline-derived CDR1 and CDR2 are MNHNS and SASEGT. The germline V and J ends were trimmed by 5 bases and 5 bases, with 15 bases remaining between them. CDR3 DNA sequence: TGTGCCAGCAGTCTGGACAGACGAGAGACTGAAGCTTTCTTT. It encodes CASSLDRRETEAFF.

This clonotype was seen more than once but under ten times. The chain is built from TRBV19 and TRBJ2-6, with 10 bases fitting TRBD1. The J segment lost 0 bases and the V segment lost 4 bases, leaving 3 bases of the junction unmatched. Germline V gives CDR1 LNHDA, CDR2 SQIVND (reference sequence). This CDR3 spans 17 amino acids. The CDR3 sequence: CASSKGQGVSGANVLTF. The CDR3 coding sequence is TGTGCCAGTAGTAAAGGACAGGGGGTCTCTGGGGCCAACGTCCTGACTTTC.

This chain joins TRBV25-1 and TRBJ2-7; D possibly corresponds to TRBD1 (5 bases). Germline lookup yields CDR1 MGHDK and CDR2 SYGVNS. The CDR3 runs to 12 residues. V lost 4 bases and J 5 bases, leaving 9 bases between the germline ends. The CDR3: CASSGVGDEQYF. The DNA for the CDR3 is TGTGCCAGCAGTGGGGTAGGGGACGAGCAGTACTTC.

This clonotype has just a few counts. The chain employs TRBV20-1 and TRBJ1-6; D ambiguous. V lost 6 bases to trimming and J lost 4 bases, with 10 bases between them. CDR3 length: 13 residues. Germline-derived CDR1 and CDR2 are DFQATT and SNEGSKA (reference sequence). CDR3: CSARTEYNSPLHF. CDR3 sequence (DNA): TGCAGTGCCCGGACGGAGTATAATTCACCCCTCCACTTT.

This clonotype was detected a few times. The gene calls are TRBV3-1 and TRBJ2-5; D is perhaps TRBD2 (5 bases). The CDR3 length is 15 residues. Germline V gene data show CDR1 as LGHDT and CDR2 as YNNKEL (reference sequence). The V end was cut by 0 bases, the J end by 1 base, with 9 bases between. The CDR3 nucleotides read TGTGCCAGCAGCCAAGACTCGGGGTTCCAAGAGACCCAGTACTTC. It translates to CASSQDSGFQETQYF.

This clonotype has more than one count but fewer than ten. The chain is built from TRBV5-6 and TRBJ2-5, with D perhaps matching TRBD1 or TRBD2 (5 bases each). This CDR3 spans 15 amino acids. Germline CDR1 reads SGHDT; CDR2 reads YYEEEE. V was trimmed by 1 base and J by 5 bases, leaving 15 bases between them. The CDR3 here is CASSLPGRGWETQYF. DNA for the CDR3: TGTGCCAGCAGCTTGCCGGGACGTGGGTGGGAGACCCAGTACTTC.

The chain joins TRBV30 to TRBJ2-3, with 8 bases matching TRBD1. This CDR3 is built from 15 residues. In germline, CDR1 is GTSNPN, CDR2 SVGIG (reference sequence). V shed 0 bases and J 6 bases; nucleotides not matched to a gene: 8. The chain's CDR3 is CAWSVLRTGRDTQYF. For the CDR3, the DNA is TGTGCCTGGAGTGTACTGCGGACAGGGCGGGATACGCAGTATTTT.